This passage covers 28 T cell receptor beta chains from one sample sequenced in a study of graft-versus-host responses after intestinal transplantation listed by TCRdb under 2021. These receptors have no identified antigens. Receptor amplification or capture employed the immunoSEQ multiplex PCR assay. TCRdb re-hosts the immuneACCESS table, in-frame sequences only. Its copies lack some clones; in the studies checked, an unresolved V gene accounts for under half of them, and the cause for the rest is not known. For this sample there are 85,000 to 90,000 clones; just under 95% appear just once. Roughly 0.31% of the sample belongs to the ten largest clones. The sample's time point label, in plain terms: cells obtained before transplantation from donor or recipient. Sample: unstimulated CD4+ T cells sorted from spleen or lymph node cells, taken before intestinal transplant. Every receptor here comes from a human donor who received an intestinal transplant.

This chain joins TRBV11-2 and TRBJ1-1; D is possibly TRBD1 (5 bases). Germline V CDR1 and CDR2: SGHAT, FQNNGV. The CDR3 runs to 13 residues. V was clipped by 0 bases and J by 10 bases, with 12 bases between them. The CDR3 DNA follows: TGTGCCAGCAGCTTAGATCGGGGCGGATCAGCTTTCTTT. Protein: CASSLDRGGSAFF.

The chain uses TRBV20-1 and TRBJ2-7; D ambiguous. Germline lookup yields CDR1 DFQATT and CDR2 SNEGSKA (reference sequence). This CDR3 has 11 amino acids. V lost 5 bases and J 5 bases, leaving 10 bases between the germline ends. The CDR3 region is CSAQGRNEQYF. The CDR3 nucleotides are TGCAGTGCTCAAGGAAGGAACGAGCAGTACTTC.

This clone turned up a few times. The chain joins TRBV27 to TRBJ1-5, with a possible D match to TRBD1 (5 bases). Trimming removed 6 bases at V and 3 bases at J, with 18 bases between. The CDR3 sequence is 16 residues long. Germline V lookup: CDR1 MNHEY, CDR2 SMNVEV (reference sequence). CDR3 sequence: CASRSRGVSDNQPQHF. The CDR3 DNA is TGTGCCAGCAGATCTAGGGGCGTCAGTGACAATCAGCCCCAGCATTTT.

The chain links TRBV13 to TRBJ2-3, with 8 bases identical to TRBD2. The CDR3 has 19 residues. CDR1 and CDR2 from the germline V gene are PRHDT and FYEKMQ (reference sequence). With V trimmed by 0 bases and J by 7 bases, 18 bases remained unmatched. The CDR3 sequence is CASSLGGLLAGGERNTQYF. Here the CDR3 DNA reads TGTGCCAGCAGCTTAGGAGGGTTATTGGCGGGAGGTGAGAGAAATACGCAGTATTTT.

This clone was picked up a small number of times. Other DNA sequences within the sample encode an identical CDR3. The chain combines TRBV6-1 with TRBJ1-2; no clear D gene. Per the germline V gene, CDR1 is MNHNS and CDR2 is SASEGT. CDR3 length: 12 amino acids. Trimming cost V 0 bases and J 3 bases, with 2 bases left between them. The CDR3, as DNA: TGTGCCAGCAGTGAAGCGTACTATGGCTACACCTTC. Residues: CASSEAYYGYTF.

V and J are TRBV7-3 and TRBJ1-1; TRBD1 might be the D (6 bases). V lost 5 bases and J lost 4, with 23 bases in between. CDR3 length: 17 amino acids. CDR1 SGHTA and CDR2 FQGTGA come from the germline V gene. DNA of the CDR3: TGTGCCAGCAGCCCGGCAGGGGCCCAGGTGGGTGTCACTGAAGCTTTCTTT. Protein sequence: CASSPAGAQVGVTEAFF.

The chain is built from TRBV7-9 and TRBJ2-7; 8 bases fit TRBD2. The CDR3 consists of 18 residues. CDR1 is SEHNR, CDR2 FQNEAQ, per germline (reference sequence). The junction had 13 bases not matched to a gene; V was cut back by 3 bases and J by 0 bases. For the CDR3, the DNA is TGTGCCAGCAGCTTTCACGCTAGCGGGTATCCGAGCTCCTACGAGCAGTACTTC. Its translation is CASSFHASGYPSSYEQYF. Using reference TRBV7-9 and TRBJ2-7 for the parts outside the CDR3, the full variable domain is DTGVSQNPRHKITKRGQNVTFRCDPISEHNRLYWYRQTLGQGPEFLTYFQNEAQLEKSRLLSDRFSAERPKGSFSTLEIQRTEQGDSAMYLCASSFHASGYPSSYEQYFGPGTRLTVT.

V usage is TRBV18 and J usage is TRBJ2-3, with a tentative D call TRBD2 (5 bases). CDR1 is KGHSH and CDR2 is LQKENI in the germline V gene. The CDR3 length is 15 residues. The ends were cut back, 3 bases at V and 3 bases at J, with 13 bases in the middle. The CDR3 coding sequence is TGTGCCAGCTCACCCCTGCCTGAGCGGACAGATACGCAGTATTTT. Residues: CASSPLPERTDTQYF.

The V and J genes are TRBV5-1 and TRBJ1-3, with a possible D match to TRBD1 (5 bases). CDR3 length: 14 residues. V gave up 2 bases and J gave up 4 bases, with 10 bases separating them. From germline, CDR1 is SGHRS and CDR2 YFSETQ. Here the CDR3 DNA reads TGCGCCAGCAGCTTTCAGGGAATCGGAAACACCATATATTTT. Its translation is CASSFQGIGNTIYF.

DNA of the CDR3: TGTGTCTCGGGTAGCGGGAGCGACACCGGGGAGCTGTTTTTT. Protein product: CVSGSGSDTGELFF. V usage is TRBV7-9 and J usage is TRBJ2-2, with 9 bases that match TRBD2. The germline gives CDR1 SEHNR, CDR2 FQNEAQ (reference sequence). The CDR3 consists of 14 residues.

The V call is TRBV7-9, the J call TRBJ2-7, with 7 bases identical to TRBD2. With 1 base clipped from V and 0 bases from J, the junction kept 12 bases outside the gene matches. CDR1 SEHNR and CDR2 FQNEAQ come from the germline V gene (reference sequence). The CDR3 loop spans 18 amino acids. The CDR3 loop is CASSLGAGKSGFSYEQYF. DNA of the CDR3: TGTGCCAGCAGCTTAGGAGCGGGGAAGAGCGGGTTCTCCTACGAGCAGTACTTC.

The CDR3 region is CASSFDNEQYF. CDR3 DNA: TGCGCCAGCAGCTTCGACAACGAGCAGTACTTC. V usage is TRBV5-1 and J usage is TRBJ2-7, with no clear D. Between the trimmed V and J ends, which lost 2 bases and 5 bases, there was a span of 5 bases. Germline V gives CDR1 SGHRS, CDR2 YFSETQ. CDR3 length equals 11 residues.

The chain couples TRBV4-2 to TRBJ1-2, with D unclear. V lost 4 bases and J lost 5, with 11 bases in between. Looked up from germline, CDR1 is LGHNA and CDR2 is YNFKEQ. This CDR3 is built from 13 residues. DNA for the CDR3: TGTGCCAGCAGCCCGGGCGGGGAGTATGGCTACACCTTC. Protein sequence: CASSPGGEYGYTF.

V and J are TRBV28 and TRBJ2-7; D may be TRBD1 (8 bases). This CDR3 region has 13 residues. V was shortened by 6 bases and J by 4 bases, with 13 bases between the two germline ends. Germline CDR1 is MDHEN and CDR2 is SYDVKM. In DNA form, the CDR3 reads TGTGCCAGCAGGGAACAGGGGGGGTACGAGCAGTACTTC. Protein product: CASREQGGYEQYF.

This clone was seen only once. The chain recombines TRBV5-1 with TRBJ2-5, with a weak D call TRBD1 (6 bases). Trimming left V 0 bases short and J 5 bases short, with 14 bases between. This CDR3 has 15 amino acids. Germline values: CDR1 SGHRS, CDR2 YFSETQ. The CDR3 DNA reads TGCGCCAGCAGCTTGGGCCCCAGGGGCGGGGAGACCCAGTACTTC. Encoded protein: CASSLGPRGGETQYF. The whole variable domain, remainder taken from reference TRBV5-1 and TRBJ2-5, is KAGVTQTPRYLIKTRGQQVTLSCSPISGHRSVSWYQQTPGQGLQFLFEYFSETQRNKGNFPGRFSGRQFSNSRSEMNVSTLELGDSALYLCASSLGPRGGETQYFGPGTRLLVL.

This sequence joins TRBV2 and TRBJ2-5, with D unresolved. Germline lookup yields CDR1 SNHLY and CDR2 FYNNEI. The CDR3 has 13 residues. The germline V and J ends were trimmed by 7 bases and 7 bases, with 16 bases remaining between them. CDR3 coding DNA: TGTGCCAGCATGGGAAACCTCGAATGGACCCAGTACTTC. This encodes CASMGNLEWTQYF.

CDR3 sequence (DNA): TGTGCCTGGAGTGCCAACAGGGGGTACTATGGCTACACCTTC. Its protein product is CAWSANRGYYGYTF. The J gene is TRBJ1-2, the V gene TRBV30, with 8 bases lining up with TRBD1. The ends lost 1 base at V and 3 bases at J; junction bases unmatched: 4. Germline V CDR1 and CDR2: GTSNPN, SVGIG (reference sequence). The CDR3 loop spans 14 amino acids.

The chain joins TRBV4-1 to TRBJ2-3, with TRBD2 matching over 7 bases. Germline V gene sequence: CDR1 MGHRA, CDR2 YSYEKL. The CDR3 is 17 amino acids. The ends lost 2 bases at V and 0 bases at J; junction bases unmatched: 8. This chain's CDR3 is CASSQRKQRGSTDTQYF. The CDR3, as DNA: TGCGCCAGCAGCCAAAGAAAACAGCGGGGTAGCACAGATACGCAGTATTTT.

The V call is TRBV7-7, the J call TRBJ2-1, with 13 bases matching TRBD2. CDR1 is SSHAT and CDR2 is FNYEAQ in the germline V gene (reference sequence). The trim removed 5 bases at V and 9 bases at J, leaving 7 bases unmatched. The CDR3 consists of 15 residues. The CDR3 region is CASSPGLAGLIEQFF. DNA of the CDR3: TGTGCCAGCAGCCCGGGACTAGCGGGATTGATTGAGCAGTTCTTC.

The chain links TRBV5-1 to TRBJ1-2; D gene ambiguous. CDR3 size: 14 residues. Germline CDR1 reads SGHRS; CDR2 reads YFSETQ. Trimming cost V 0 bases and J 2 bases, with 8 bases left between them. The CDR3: CASSLDVSNYGYTF. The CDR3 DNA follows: TGCGCCAGCAGCTTGGATGTCAGCAACTATGGCTACACCTTC.

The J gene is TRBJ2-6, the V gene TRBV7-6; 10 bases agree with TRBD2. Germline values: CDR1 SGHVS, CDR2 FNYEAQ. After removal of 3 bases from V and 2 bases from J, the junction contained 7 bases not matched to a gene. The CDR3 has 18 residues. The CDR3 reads CASSLGLAGGPGANVLTF. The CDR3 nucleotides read TGTGCCAGCAGCTTGGGCTTAGCGGGAGGTCCTGGGGCCAACGTCCTGACTTTC.

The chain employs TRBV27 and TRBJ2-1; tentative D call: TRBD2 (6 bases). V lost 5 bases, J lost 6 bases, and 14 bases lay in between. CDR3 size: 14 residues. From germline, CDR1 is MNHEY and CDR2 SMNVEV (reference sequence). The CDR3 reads CASSRVAARNEQFF. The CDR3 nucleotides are TGTGCCAGCAGTAGGGTAGCGGCGCGCAATGAGCAGTTCTTC.

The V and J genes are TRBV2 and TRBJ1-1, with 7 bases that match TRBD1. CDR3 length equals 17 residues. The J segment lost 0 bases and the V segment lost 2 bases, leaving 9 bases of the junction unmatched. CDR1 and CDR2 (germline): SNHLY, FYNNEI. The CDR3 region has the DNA TGTGCCAGCAGTGAAAAAGGGTGGGGACAGATGAACACTGAAGCTTTCTTT. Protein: CASSEKGWGQMNTEAFF.

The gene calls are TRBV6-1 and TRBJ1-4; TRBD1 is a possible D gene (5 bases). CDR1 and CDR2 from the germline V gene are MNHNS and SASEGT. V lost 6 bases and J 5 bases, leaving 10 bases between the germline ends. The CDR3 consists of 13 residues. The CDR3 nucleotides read TGTGCCAGCAGCGCAGGGATAAATGAAAAACTGTTTTTT. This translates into CASSAGINEKLFF.

The CDR3 coding sequence is TGTGCCAGCAGCGTAGCGGGGACTAGCGGGAGTCGAGAGACCCAGTACTTC. This encodes CASSVAGTSGSRETQYF. The rearrangement uses TRBV9 and TRBJ2-5; TRBD2 matches at 14 bases. The CDR3 sequence is 17 residues long. After removal of 0 bases from V and 4 bases from J, the junction contained 5 bases not matched to a gene. Germline lookup yields CDR1 SGDLS and CDR2 YYNGEE.

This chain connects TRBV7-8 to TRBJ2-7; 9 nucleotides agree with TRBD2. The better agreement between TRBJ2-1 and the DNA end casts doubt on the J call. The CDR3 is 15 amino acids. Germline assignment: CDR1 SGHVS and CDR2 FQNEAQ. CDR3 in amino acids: CASSISGSKYNEQFF. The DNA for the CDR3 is TGTGCCAGCAGCATTAGCGGGAGTAAATACAATGAGCAGTTCTTC.

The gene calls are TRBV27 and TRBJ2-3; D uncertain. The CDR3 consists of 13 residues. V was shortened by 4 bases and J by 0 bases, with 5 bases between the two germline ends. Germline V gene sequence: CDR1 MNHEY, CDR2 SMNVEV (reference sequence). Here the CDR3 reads CASSWGSTDTQYF. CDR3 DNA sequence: TGTGCCAGCAGTTGGGGTAGCACAGATACGCAGTATTTT.

The CDR3 loop reads CASRLTGYTDTQYF. For the CDR3, the DNA is TGTGCCAGCCGCCTCACCGGCTACACAGATACGCAGTATTTT. The chain is built from TRBV5-4 and TRBJ2-3; D gene uncertain. This CDR3 is built from 14 residues. Germline CDR1 SGHNT, CDR2 YYREEE (reference sequence). Trimming removed 7 bases at V and 2 bases at J, with 14 bases between.